This T cell receptor beta chain was retrieved from a study of tumor-infiltrating lymphocytes in primary liver carcinoma. Turning to the study itself: Patients included men and women of 30 to 69 years.

CDR1 is MGHRA and CDR2 is YSYEKL in the germline V gene. The CDR3 sequence is 13 residues long. TCR beta cDNA was made from 500 ng total RNA with a constant-region primer. ARM-PCR was slightly modified, and three nested multiplex PCR rounds with it gave rise to the TCR beta libraries. Researchers ran the first two PCR rounds for 9 to 10 cycles each with TRBV1-TRBV30 forward primers and a C-beta reverse primer. TCRdb itself ran the multiplex PCR reads through MiXCR, one entry per CDR3 protein. The table has approximately 320,000 distinct CDR3 sequences, 58% seen once; the top ten hold about a sixth. Extraction also yielded germline DNA, while blood RNA was obtained from unsorted whole blood. Details on this clonotype: With a much larger clone just one base away, this may be a read error.

The TCR was taken from a woman aged 30 to 39 with primary liver carcinoma and hepatitis B virus infection. Sequencing was carried out using peripheral blood. The chain joins TRBV4-1 to TRBJ1-1; D is ambiguous. The CDR3 DNA sequence: TGCACCAGCAGCCAAGATAGTCTTAATTACGCTTTCTTT. As protein: CTSSQDSLNYAFF.